This TCR beta chain came from a study of T cells in narcolepsy. Overall study results and limits: Autoreactive HCRT-specific and TRIB2-specific clonotypes were marked in same-patient CSF-versus-blood CD4+ comparisons. In some patient and control memory CD4+ samples, autoreactive clones were absent.

The V end lost 0 bases, the J end lost 1 base, and 15 bases lay between the germline ends. Germline V gives CDR1 SGHNT, CDR2 YENEEA. This CDR3 has 17 residues. In regard to this clone: Its target is unknown.

Here immunoSEQ multiplex PCR was the method, and the copy in TCRdb shows in-frame clones only, minus some. Here the sample spans 25,000 to 30,000 clones, approximately 82% being singletons. Sequencing used CD45RA- memory CD4+ T cells from PBMCs. This clonotype originated in a human donor with narcolepsy. The rearrangement links TRBV11-3 to TRBJ2-5, with D possibly TRBD2 on 6 matching bases. CDR3 bases: TGTGCCAGCAGCTTAGATTCAATACGGGGGACCCAAGAGACCCAGTACTTC. Amino acids: CASSLDSIRGTQETQYF. Variable domain in full (rest from reference TRBV11-3 and TRBJ2-5): EAGVVQSPRYKIIEKKQPVAFWCNPISGHNTLYWYLQNLGQGPELLIRYENEEAVDDSQLPKDRFSAERLKGVDSTLKIQPAELGDSAVYLCASSLDSIRGTQETQYFGPGTRLLVL.